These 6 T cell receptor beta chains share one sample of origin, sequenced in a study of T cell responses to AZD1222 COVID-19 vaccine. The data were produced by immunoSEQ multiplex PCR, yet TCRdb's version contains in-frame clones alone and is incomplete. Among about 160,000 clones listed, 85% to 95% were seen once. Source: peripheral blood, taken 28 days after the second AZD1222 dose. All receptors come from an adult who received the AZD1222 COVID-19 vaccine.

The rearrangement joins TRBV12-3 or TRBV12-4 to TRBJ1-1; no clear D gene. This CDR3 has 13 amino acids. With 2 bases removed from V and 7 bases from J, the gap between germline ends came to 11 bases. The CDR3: CASSLTLRGEAFF. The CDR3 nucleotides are TGTGCCAGCAGTTTAACCCTGCGTGGTGAAGCTTTCTTT.

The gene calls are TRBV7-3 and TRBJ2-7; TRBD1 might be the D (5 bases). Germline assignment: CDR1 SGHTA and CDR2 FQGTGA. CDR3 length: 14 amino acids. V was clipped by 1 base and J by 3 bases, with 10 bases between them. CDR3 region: CASSLKGMDYEQYF. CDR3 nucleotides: TGTGCCAGCAGCTTAAAGGGGATGGACTACGAGCAGTACTTC.

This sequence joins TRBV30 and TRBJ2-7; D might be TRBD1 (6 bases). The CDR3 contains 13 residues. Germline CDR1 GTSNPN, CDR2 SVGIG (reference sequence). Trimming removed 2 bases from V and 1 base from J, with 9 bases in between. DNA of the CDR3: TGTGCCTGGAGTACGGGACATTCCTACGAGCAGTACTTC. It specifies CAWSTGHSYEQYF.

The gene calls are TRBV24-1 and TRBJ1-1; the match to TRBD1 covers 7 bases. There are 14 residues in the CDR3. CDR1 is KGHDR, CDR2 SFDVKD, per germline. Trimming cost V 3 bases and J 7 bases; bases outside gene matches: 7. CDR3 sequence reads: CATSDPQGYGEAFF. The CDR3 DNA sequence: TGTGCCACCAGTGATCCACAGGGGTATGGTGAAGCTTTCTTT.

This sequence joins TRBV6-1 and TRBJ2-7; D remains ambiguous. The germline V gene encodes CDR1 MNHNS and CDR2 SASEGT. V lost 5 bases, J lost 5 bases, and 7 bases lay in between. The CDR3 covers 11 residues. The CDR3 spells CASSPRNEQYF. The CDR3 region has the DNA TGTGCCAGCAGTCCAAGGAACGAGCAGTACTTC.

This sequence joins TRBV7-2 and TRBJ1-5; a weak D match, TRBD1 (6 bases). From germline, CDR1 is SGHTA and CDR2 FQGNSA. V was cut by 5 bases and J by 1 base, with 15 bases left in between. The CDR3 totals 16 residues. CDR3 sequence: CASSPGAGFSNQPQHF. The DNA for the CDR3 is TGTGCCAGCAGCCCGGGGGCAGGGTTCAGCAATCAGCCCCAGCATTTT.